The table lists the clone carrying this T cell receptor (beta chain) with many counts. Its antigen is not known. The V end lost 3 bases, the J end lost 7 bases, and 14 bases lay between the germline ends. The CDR3 extends over 15 amino acids. The germline CDR1 and CDR2 sequences are SGHKS and YYEKEE (reference sequence). The sample comes from a study of spatial heterogeneity in lung cancer. Overall study context: Fewer alpha-chain than beta-chain sequences were consistently detected.

Indicated time point: sample taken at primary tumor resection. Findings of the study overall: There were more appearances of ubiquitous expanded tumor TCRs in blood at resection than at follow-up.

A single record per CDR3 protein comes from TCRdb applying MiXCR to the 5' RACE reads. This table has roughly 25,000 distinct CDR3 sequences, about 7% appearing once. V gene TRBV5-5 combines with J gene TRBJ1-6, with a tentative D call TRBD1 (6 bases). This receptor was taken from a male donor with early-stage non-small cell lung cancer. Sequencing was performed on PBMCs, taken at surgery. The CDR3 spells CASSSATGPNSPLHF. CDR3 DNA: TGTGCCAGCAGCTCGGCGACAGGACCGAATTCACCCCTCCACTTT.